The T cell receptor beta chain described here comes from a study of blood T cell repertoires in COVID-19. The overall study: Sites across the United States, Italy and Spain contributed samples from acute and convalescent COVID-19. The analysed material was cDNA or gDNA that came from T cells, B-cell-depleted T cells, or PBMCs.

Per the study methods: Using reference gene primer amplification, nucleated cell counts were estimated. Repertoires were generated with immunoSEQ multiplex PCR, while TCRdb's copy carries only in-frame clones and drops some. V and J calls and clone size are given by that table; D and trimming were obtained from the DNA. The table shows around 130,000 clones, with approximately 86% occurring only once. This CDR3 spans 16 amino acids. The V and J ends lost 0 bases and 8 bases, in that order; junction bases with no gene match: 6. CDR1 and CDR2 from the germline V gene are MDHEN and SYDVKM. This rearrangement joins TRBV28 to TRBJ1-6, with 8 bases aligning to TRBD1. The sequence came from a woman in her 50s who had recovered from COVID-19. Sequencing was carried out using peripheral blood. CDR3 amino acids: CASSLWSGTGDSPLHF. CDR3 sequence (DNA): TGTGCCAGCAGTTTATGGTCCGGGACAGGAGATTCACCCCTCCACTTT.